This T cell receptor beta chain was sequenced during a study of metastatic and nonmetastatic thyroid tumors. This clone was observed many times. The CDR3 consists of 13 residues. The V and J ends lost 7 bases and 2 bases respectively, with 11 bases between them. CDR1 is MNHNS, CDR2 SASEGT, per germline. From the PCR reads, TCRdb re-called clones with MiXCR. The table records approximately 16,000 clones, under 40% of them present only once. Every patient underwent thyroid surgery untreated. The clonotype originates from a male donor with papillary thyroid cancer or a benign thyroid nodule (not recorded which). Some clones in this sample may be carry-over from other donors' samples. The J gene is TRBJ2-5, the V gene TRBV6-1; unclear D gene. The sample taken for sequencing was tumor tissue. The CDR3 region has the DNA TGTGCCAGCACCAAAATAAGACAAGAGACCCAGTACTTC. Protein sequence: CASTKIRQETQYF.